This is a list of T cell receptor beta chains from one sample in a study of CD8 T cells in Susac syndrome. MiXCR, applied by TCRdb to the immunoSEQ multiplex PCR reads, yields one record per CDR3 protein. The table includes 230,000 or so distinct CDR3 sequences, approximately 95% detected once. The sequenced sample consisted of CD4+ T cells from PBMCs. Receptor source: a human donor with multiple sclerosis. CDR3s include the opening cysteine and the closing phenylalanine or tryptophan. Each record gives: CDR3 protein, V gene, CDR3 length.

CASNIAGGLQETQYF	TRBV9	15
CSATGQGAEVYNEQFF	TRBV20-1	16
CASSSPPFQETQYF	TRBV27	14
CASRGTGRDRGDQPQHF	TRBV19	17
CSVRDSYEQYF	TRBV29-1	11
CSVVLDNYGYTF	TRBV29-1	12
CATSDARSGGTDTQYF	TRBV24-1	16
CASSPLDWEDRSYNEQFF	TRBV9	18
CASSPQGSDGYTF	TRBV5-1	13
CSALGQGDGYTF	TRBV20-1	12
CASSLVGTSGGTDTQYF	TRBV7-2	17
CASSSGLERYEQYF	TRBV27	14